One sample yielded the 27 T cell receptor beta chains listed below, sequenced in a study of T cells after yellow fever vaccination. TCRdb redid the calling of the 5' RACE reads with MiXCR, one entry per CDR3 protein. The sample lists 300,000 or so distinct CDR3 sequences, about 6.6% occurring once. This sample comprised PBMCs, obtained roughly 47 days after the first yellow fever vaccination. All receptors derive from a man aged 18 to 30 who received the YFV17D yellow fever vaccine.

A few counts support this clonotype. The chain uses TRBV5-1 and TRBJ1-4, with unresolved D. The CDR3 extends over 16 amino acids. Germline V gives CDR1 SGHRS, CDR2 YFSETQ. V was cut by 2 bases and J by 13 bases, with 24 bases left in between. The CDR3 spells CASSLRPQEPPPVLFF. For the CDR3, the DNA is TGCGCCAGCAGCTTAAGACCCCAGGAGCCGCCCCCGGTACTGTTTTTT. Full variable domain (outside the CDR3, taken from reference TRBV5-1 and TRBJ1-4): KAGVTQTPRYLIKTRGQQVTLSCSPISGHRSVSWYQQTPGQGLQFLFEYFSETQRNKGNFPGRFSGRQFSNSRSEMNVSTLELGDSALYLCASSLRPQEPPPVLFFGSGTQLSVL.

This clonotype was seen a few times. The chain is built from TRBV20-1 and TRBJ2-5; D is perhaps TRBD1 or TRBD2 (6 bases each). Germline assignment: CDR1 DFQATT and CDR2 SNEGSKA (reference sequence). The CDR3 has 15 residues. Trimming left V 3 bases short and J 1 base short, with 15 bases between. The CDR3 DNA reads TGCAGTGCTAGGGTCGCTCCGGGGGCCCAAGAGACCCAGTACTTC. It encodes CSARVAPGAQETQYF.

This clonotype came up a few times. The chain employs TRBV3-1 and TRBJ2-7; no clear D gene. Germline CDR1 reads LGHDT; CDR2 reads YNNKEL (reference sequence). Trimming stripped 4 bases from V and 4 bases from J, with 14 bases between. The CDR3 runs to 14 residues. This CDR3 reads CASSPPAYRYEQYF. The DNA of the CDR3 is TGTGCCAGCAGCCCCCCCGCGTACAGATACGAGCAGTACTTC.

In its sample, this clonotype was seen a few times. CDR3 region: CASSPQPTGNTEAFF. The CDR3 DNA is TGTGCCAGCAGTCCGCAACCGACAGGGAACACTGAAGCTTTCTTT. The chain is built from TRBV12-3 or TRBV12-4 and TRBJ1-1; a weak D match, TRBD1 (6 bases). V was trimmed by 5 bases and J by 1 base, leaving 14 bases between them. The CDR3 is made up of 15 amino acids.

This clonotype came up a few times. The chain joins TRBV7-2 to TRBJ2-5; D may be TRBD1 (6 bases). Trimming removed 5 bases at V and 1 base at J, with 11 bases between. The CDR3 is 14 amino acids. Germline-derived CDR1 and CDR2 are SGHTA and FQGNSA. CDR3 amino acids: CASSPRRGQETQYF. CDR3 sequence (DNA): TGTGCCAGCAGCCCTCGCAGGGGCCAAGAGACCCAGTACTTC.

The genes are TRBV11-2 and TRBJ2-3, with D uncertain. Germline V CDR1 and CDR2: SGHAT, FQNNGV. Trimming removed 4 bases at V and 1 base at J, with 15 bases between. The CDR3 covers 16 residues. CDR3 in amino acids: CASSSQPTRGTDTQYF. In DNA form, the CDR3 reads TGTGCCAGCAGCTCCCAGCCCACCCGGGGCACAGATACGCAGTATTTT.

J is TRBJ2-7 and V is TRBV6-1, with 8 nucleotides matching TRBD1. Germline V gene lookup returns CDR1 MNHNS and CDR2 SASEGT. There are 15 residues in the CDR3. Trimming removed 6 bases from V and 0 bases from J; junction bases left unmatched: 7. DNA for the CDR3: TGTGCCAGCAGCTCCGGGACAGGATCCTCCTACGAGCAGTACTTC. Its translation: CASSSGTGSSYEQYF.

This clonotype was counted a few times. The CDR3 spells CSALGSGQPQHF. The CDR3 nucleotides read TGCAGCGCCTTGGGAAGCGGTCAGCCCCAGCATTTT. The chain combines TRBV29-1 with TRBJ1-5; no definite D call. Germline V gene lookup returns CDR1 SQVTM and CDR2 ANQGSEA. This CDR3 is built from 12 residues. V shed 7 bases and J shed 6 bases, with 13 bases lying between them.

The rearrangement joins TRBV18 to TRBJ2-3, with TRBD2 matching 10 bases. V lost 6 bases, J lost 2 bases, and 5 bases stayed unmatched. Germline values: CDR1 KGHSH, CDR2 LQKENI. The CDR3 loop spans 15 amino acids. The DNA of the CDR3 is TGTGCCAGCTCCCGGACTAGCGGACTCACAGATACGCAGTATTTT. This gives the protein CASSRTSGLTDTQYF.

This chain uses TRBV5-1 with TRBJ2-2; D remains unclear. The germline V gene has CDR1 SGHRS and CDR2 YFSETQ. The V gene lost 4 bases and the J gene lost 1 base, with 14 bases spanning the gap. This CDR3 is 16 amino acids long. The DNA for the CDR3 is TGCGCCAGCAGCCCGGCCCCCTTCGGGAACACCGGGGAGCTGTTTTTT. It specifies CASSPAPFGNTGELFF.

The chain couples TRBV4-2 to TRBJ2-2; TRBD1 matches 8 bases. The ends lost 0 bases at V and 4 bases at J; junction bases unmatched: 10. Germline V CDR1 and CDR2: LGHNA, YNFKEQ. This CDR3 is built from 18 residues. The CDR3 spells CASSQDPSGQVPTGELFF. DNA for the CDR3: TGTGCCAGCAGCCAAGATCCTTCGGGACAGGTGCCCACCGGGGAGCTGTTTTTT.

Concerning this clonotype: The junction departs from the called germline gene at one end, perhaps through a read error. The chain employs TRBV28 and TRBJ2-1; 12 bases are shared with TRBD2. This CDR3 has 16 amino acids. The germline CDR1 and CDR2 sequences are MDHEN and SYDVKM. The CDR3 DNA sequence: TGTGCCTGCAGTTTAGTACTAGCGGGGGGTTACAATGAGCAGTTCTTC. Translated, it gives CACSLVLAGGYNEQFF.

This clonotype has ten or more counts. The chain joins TRBV24-1 to TRBJ1-6, with D uncertain. The germline CDR1 and CDR2 sequences are KGHDR and SFDVKD. The CDR3 covers 14 residues. Trimming shortened V by 4 bases and J by 9 bases, and 12 bases separated the two germline ends. CDR3: CATSDRVLGSPLHF. For the CDR3, the DNA is TGTGCCACCAGTGACCGGGTGCTGGGTTCACCCCTCCACTTT.

At least ten counts were recorded for this clonotype. The V call is TRBV12-3 or TRBV12-4, the J call TRBJ2-3; 8 nucleotides line up with TRBD2. This CDR3 has 16 amino acids. J was trimmed by 2 bases and V by 3 bases; bases with no gene match: 7. The chain's CDR3 is CASSFVAGLLTDTQYF. The CDR3 DNA reads as TGTGCCAGCAGTTTCGTAGCGGGGCTACTCACAGATACGCAGTATTTT.

This clonotype was seen more than once but under ten times. The V and J genes are TRBV10-3 and TRBJ2-1; tentatively, D is TRBD2 (5 bases). The CDR3 spans 15 residues. Deletions cut 4 bases from V and 4 bases from J, with 14 bases between. CDR1 is ENHRY and CDR2 is SYGVKD in the germline V gene. The CDR3 coding sequence is TGTGCCATCAGTGCCCCTGGGAGTCATTACAATGAGCAGTTCTTC. The encoded protein is CAISAPGSHYNEQFF.

This clonotype was recorded a few times. This chain's CDR3 is CSAKEYNEQFF. The CDR3 DNA sequence: TGCAGTGCTAAGGAATACAATGAGCAGTTCTTC. The gene calls are TRBV20-1 and TRBJ2-1; D call uncertain. Germline lookup yields CDR1 DFQATT and CDR2 SNEGSKA (reference sequence). The CDR3 runs 11 residues. V lost 4 bases and J lost 4, with 5 bases in between.

V gene TRBV5-4 combines with J gene TRBJ1-1; D might be TRBD1 (5 bases). From germline, CDR1 is SGHNT and CDR2 YYREEE (reference sequence). Trimming took off 1 base at V and 4 bases at J, with 11 bases between the two ends. The CDR3 contains 14 residues. CDR3 residues: CASSLPGRSTEAFF. The CDR3 region has the DNA TGTGCCAGCAGCTTGCCAGGGCGGAGCACTGAAGCTTTCTTT.

This chain uses TRBV5-1 with TRBJ1-1, with D uncertain. The CDR3 totals 14 residues. Germline CDR1 SGHRS, CDR2 YFSETQ. Trimming left V 0 bases short and J 0 bases short, with 6 bases between. CDR3 nucleotides: TGCGCCAGCAGCTTGGAGATCATGAACACTGAAGCTTTCTTT. Encoded protein: CASSLEIMNTEAFF.

The J gene is TRBJ2-1, the V gene TRBV10-3, with 11 nucleotides matching TRBD2. CDR1 ENHRY and CDR2 SYGVKD come from the germline V gene. The CDR3 contains 15 residues. Unmatched junction bases numbered 9, after V lost 6 bases and J lost 8 bases. The CDR3 here is CAIRKLAGGLDEQFF. The CDR3 DNA is TGTGCCATCAGAAAATTAGCGGGGGGGCTCGATGAGCAGTTCTTC.

V and J are TRBV5-1 and TRBJ2-7; either TRBD1 or TRBD2 may fit D (5 bases each). The CDR3 is made up of 14 amino acids. Germline V gene data show CDR1 as SGHRS and CDR2 as YFSETQ. Trimming took off 2 bases at V and 0 bases at J, with 9 bases between the two ends. CDR3 in amino acids: CASSFAGSSYEQYF. In DNA, the CDR3 is TGCGCCAGCAGCTTTGCAGGGAGCTCCTACGAGCAGTACTTC.

The chain links TRBV20-1 to TRBJ2-1, with 8 bases that match TRBD2. The V and J ends lost 8 bases and 8 bases, in that order; junction bases with no gene match: 8. Germline values: CDR1 DFQATT, CDR2 SNEGSKA (reference sequence). The CDR3 runs to 12 residues. CDR3 in DNA: TGCAGTACTCGGACTAGCCCCGATGAGCAGTTCTTC. This gives the protein CSTRTSPDEQFF.

This clonotype occurred many times. The chain links TRBV20-1 to TRBJ2-7; 9 bases match TRBD1. This CDR3 region has 13 residues. Trimming at V came to 7 bases and at J to 5 bases, leaving 9 bases not matched to a gene. Germline lookup yields CDR1 DFQATT and CDR2 SNEGSKA (reference sequence). CDR3 sequence reads: CSVSGQGKDEQYV. In DNA form, the CDR3 reads TGCAGTGTATCGGGACAGGGAAAGGACGAGCAGTACGTC.

V and J are TRBV7-9 and TRBJ2-5, with D possibly matching TRBD1 (6 bases). The CDR3 length is 14 residues. CDR1 SEHNR and CDR2 FQNEAQ come from the germline V gene (reference sequence). Trimming shortened V by 4 bases and J by 4 bases, and 13 bases separated the two germline ends. The CDR3 DNA sequence: TGTGCCAGCAGCTCCACAGGGATTGGAGAGACCCAGTACTTC. It encodes CASSSTGIGETQYF.

Turning to this clonotype: One base away lies a much larger clone, so this may be a sequencing read error. Because the CDR3 is missing its conserved closing phenylalanine or tryptophan, this is likely a read error. The chain couples TRBV7-6 to TRBJ2-1, with TRBD2 matching over 11 bases. This CDR3 is 16 amino acids long. Germline V gives CDR1 SGHVS, CDR2 FNYEAQ. V trimming: 5 bases; J trimming: 9 bases; junction bases outside the gene matches: 12. CDR3 bases: TGTGCCAGCAGCGGGCGACTAGCGGGGCGCCCCGTTGAGCAGTTCTTA. This gives the protein CASSGRLAGRPVEQFL.

The rearrangement links TRBV10-3 to TRBJ2-4; TRBD1 matches at 8 bases. V lost 3 bases to trimming and J lost 7 bases; unmatched junction nucleotides: 5. CDR1 ENHRY and CDR2 SYGVKD come from the germline V gene. The CDR3 loop spans 14 amino acids. CDR3: CAISDNRGSNIQYF. The CDR3 bases are TGTGCCATCAGTGATAACAGGGGGTCCAACATTCAGTACTTC.

This clonotype was counted a few times. The V and J genes are TRBV12-3 or TRBV12-4 and TRBJ1-3, with TRBD1 matching 12 bases. The J segment lost 8 bases and the V segment lost 6 bases, leaving 11 bases of the junction unmatched. This CDR3 region has 16 residues. The CDR3 spells CASRRNRDRGPDTIYF. Written as DNA, the CDR3 is TGTGCCAGCAGACGTAATAGGGACAGGGGGCCGGACACCATATATTTT.

In its sample, this clonotype was seen many times. The chain has TRBV29-1 and TRBJ2-3, with D tentatively TRBD2 (6 bases). Trimming cost V 4 bases and J 9 bases, with 17 bases left between them. This CDR3 contains 13 residues. Germline CDR1 is SQVTM and CDR2 is ANQGSEA. The CDR3 reads CSVGRGLGSTQYF. The CDR3 DNA reads TGCAGCGTTGGGCGGGGCCTCGGGTCGACGCAGTATTTT.